This T cell receptor (beta chain) derives from a study of blood T cell repertoires in COVID-19. As for the study in general: There were acute and convalescent COVID-19 samples, and they came from the United States, Italy and Spain. The cDNA or gDNA used as material had been derived from T cells, B-cell-depleted T cells, or PBMCs.

The authors' processing: Estimation of nucleated cell counts was performed using reference gene primer amplification. Profiled with immunoSEQ multiplex PCR; TCRdb holds only in-frame clones, not every one. The V and J calls and clone size come from that table; D and trimming were worked out from the DNA. The sample shows 85,000 to 120,000 clones, 70% to 85% of them seen only once. Germline CDR1 and CDR2: SNHLY and FYNNEI. Between the trimmed V and J ends, which lost 6 bases and 3 bases, there was a span of 3 bases. This CDR3 is 10 amino acids long. The rearrangement uses TRBV2 and TRBJ2-7; D ambiguous. Sequenced input: peripheral blood. The clonotype was recovered from a man in his 60s with active or convalescent COVID-19. The CDR3 DNA reads TGTGCCAGCAGACTCTACGAGCAGTACGTC. Translating it yields CASRLYEQYV.